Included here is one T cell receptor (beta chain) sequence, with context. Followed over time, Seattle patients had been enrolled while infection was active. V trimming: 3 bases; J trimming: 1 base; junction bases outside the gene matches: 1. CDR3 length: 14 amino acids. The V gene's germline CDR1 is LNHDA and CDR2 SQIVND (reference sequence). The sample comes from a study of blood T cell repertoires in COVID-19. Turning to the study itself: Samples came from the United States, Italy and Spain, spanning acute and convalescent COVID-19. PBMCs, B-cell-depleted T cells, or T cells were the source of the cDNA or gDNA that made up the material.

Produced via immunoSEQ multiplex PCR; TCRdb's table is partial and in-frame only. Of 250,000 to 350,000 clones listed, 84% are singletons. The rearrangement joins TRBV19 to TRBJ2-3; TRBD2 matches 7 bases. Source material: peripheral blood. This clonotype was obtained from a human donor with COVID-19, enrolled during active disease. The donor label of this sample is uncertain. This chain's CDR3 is CASSMGGGTDTQYF. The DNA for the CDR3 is TGTGCCAGTAGTATGGGGGGGGGCACAGATACGCAGTATTTT.